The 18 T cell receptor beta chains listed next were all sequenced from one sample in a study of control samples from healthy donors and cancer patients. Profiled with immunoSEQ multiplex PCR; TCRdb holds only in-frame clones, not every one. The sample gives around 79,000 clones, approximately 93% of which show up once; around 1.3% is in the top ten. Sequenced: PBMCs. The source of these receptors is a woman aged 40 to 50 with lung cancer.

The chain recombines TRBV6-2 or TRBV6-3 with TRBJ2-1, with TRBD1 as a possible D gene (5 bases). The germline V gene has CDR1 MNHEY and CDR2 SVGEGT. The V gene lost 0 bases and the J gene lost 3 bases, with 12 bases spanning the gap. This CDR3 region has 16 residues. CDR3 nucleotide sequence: TGTGCCAGCAGTTACTCGGAGCAGGGTAGCTACAATGAGCAGTTCTTC. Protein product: CASSYSEQGSYNEQFF.

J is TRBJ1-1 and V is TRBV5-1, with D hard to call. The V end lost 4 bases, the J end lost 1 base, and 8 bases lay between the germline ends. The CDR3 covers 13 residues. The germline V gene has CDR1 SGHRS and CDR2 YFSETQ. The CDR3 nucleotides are TGCGCCAGCAGCCCTGTCGCGAACACTGAAGCTTTCTTT. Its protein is CASSPVANTEAFF. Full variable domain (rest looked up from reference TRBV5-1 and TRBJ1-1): KAGVTQTPRYLIKTRGQQVTLSCSPISGHRSVSWYQQTPGQGLQFLFEYFSETQRNKGNFPGRFSGRQFSNSRSEMNVSTLELGDSALYLCASSPVANTEAFFGQGTRLTVV.

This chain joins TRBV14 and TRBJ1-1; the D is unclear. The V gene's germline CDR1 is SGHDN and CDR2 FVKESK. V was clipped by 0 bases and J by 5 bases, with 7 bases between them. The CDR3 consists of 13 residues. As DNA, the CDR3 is TGTGCCAGCAGCCAAGATCTTGTTACTGAAGCTTTCTTT. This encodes CASSQDLVTEAFF.

The CDR3 here is CASSLSRRGETQYF. The CDR3 nucleotides are TGTGCCAGCAGCTTAAGTCGTCGGGGAGAGACCCAGTACTTC. The chain carries TRBV11-2 and TRBJ2-5, with a tentative D call TRBD2 (5 bases). This CDR3 spans 14 amino acids. Looked up from germline, CDR1 is SGHAT and CDR2 is FQNNGV. The germline V and J ends were trimmed by 2 bases and 4 bases, with 11 bases remaining between them.

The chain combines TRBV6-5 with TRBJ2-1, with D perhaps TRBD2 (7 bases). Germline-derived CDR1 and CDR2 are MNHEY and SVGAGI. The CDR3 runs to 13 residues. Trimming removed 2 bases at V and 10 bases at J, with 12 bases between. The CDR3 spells CASSYRTGGEQFF. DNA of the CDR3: TGTGCCAGCAGTTACCGTACGGGGGGCGAGCAGTTCTTC.

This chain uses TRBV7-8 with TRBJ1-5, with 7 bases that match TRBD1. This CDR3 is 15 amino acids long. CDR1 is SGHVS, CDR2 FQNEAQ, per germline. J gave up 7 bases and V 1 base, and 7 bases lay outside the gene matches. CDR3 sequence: CASSLEAGGRQPQHF. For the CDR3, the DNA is TGTGCCAGCAGCTTAGAGGCAGGGGGACGCCAGCCCCAGCATTTT.

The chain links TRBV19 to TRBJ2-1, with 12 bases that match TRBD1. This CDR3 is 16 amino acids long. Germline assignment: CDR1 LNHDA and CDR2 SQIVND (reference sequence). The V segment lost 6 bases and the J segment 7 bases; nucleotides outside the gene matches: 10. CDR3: CASRPPGQGAWNEQFF. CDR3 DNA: TGTGCCAGTAGACCTCCGGGACAGGGGGCTTGGAATGAGCAGTTCTTC.

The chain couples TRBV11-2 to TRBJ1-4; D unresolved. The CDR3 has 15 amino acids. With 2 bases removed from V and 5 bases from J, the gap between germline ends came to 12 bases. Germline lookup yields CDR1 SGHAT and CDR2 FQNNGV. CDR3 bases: TGTGCCAGCAGCTTACTTCGAGGTGGGAATGAAAAACTGTTTTTT. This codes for CASSLLRGGNEKLFF.

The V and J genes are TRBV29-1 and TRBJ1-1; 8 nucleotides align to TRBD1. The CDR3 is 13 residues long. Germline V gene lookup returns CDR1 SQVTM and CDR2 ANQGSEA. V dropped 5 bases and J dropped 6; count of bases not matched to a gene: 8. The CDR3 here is CSVSQGEGSEAFF. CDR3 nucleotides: TGCAGCGTTTCACAGGGGGAAGGTTCTGAAGCTTTCTTT.

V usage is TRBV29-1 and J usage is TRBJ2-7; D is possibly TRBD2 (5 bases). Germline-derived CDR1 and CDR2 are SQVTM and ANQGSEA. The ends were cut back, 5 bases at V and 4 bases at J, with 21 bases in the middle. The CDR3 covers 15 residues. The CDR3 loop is CSVLVAPGRGYEQYF. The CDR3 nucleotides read TGCAGCGTTTTAGTCGCCCCGGGGAGAGGGTACGAGCAGTACTTC.

As DNA, the CDR3 is TGTGCCATCAGCCGGGCCGAGGCTAGCGGGGGGGCCGCGGATGAGCAGTTCTTC. The encoded protein is CAISRAEASGGAADEQFF. The rearrangement links TRBV10-3 to TRBJ2-1, with TRBD2 matching 12 bases. Trimming cost V 6 bases and J 8 bases; bases outside gene matches: 17. This CDR3 comprises 18 residues. The germline V gene encodes CDR1 ENHRY and CDR2 SYGVKD.

This CDR3 is CASSLGSFGDYGYTF. The CDR3 region has the DNA TGTGCCAGCAGCTTGGGTTCCTTCGGGGACTATGGCTACACCTTC. The chain combines TRBV5-6 with TRBJ1-2; D is undetermined. The V gene lost 0 bases and the J gene lost 3 bases, with 12 bases spanning the gap. This CDR3 is 15 amino acids long. Germline V gene lookup returns CDR1 SGHDT and CDR2 YYEEEE.

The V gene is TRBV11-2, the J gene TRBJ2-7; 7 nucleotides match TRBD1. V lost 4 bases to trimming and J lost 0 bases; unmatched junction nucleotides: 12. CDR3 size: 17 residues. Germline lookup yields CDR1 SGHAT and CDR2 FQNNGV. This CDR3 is CASSSPPTGKSSYEQYF. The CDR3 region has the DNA TGTGCCAGCAGCTCCCCCCCGACAGGGAAGAGCTCCTACGAGCAGTACTTC.

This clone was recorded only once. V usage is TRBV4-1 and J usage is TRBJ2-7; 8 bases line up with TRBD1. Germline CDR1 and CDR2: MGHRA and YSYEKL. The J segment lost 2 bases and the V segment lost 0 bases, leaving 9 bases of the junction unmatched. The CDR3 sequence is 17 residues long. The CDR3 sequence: CASSQDRQGLGTYEQYF. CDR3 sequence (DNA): TGCGCCAGCAGCCAAGATCGACAGGGGCTTGGGACCTACGAGCAGTACTTC.

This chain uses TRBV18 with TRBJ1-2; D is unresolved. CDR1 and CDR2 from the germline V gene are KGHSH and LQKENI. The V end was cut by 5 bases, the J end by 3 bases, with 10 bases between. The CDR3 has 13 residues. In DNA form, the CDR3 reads TGTGCCAGCTCATCCGGGATCGACTATGGCTACACCTTC. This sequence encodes CASSSGIDYGYTF.

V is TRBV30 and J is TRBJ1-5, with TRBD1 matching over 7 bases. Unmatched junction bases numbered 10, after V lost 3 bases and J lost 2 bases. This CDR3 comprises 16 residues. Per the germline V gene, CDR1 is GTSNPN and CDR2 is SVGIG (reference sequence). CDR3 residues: CAWRLTGIRRNQPQHF. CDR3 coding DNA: TGTGCCTGGAGGTTGACAGGGATTAGGCGCAATCAGCCCCAGCATTTT. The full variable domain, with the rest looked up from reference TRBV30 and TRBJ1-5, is SQTIHQWPATLVQPVGSPLSLECTVEGTSNPNLYWYRQAAGRGLQLLFYSVGIGQISSEVPQNLSASRPQDRQFILSSKKLLLSDSGFYLCAWRLTGIRRNQPQHFGDGTRLSIL.

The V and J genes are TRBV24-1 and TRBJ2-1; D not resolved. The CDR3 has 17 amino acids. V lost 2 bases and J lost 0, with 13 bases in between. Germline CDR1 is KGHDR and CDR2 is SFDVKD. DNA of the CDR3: TGTGCCACCAGTGATTCATACAGCTTCCGCTCCTACAATGAGCAGTTCTTC. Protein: CATSDSYSFRSYNEQFF.

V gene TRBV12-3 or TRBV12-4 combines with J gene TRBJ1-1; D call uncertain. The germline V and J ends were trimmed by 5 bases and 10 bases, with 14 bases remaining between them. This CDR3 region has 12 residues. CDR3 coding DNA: TGTGCCAGCAGTCTCTCTGGGCCAGGAGCTTTCTTT. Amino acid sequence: CASSLSGPGAFF.